The 10 T cell receptor beta chains below all came from one sample that was sequenced in a study of radiation and T cells in renal cell carcinoma (TCRdb year 2020). The library was made by the immunoSEQ multiplex PCR assay. In TCRdb, the immuneACCESS table is reduced to in-frame sequences with V and J assigned. These tables do not hold every clone; where another copy was compared, an unresolved V gene accounts for under half, and the others remain unexplained. For this sample the table gives approximately 22,000 clones, of which about 80% were detected only once. Approximately 39% of the sample is held by the ten biggest clonotypes. In the paper's terms, the time point label means: baseline pretreatment blood. The sample's treatment or condition label, decoded: 15 Gy SBRT to primary tumor, nephrectomy 4 weeks later. Sample: blood, taken from a patient whose treatment included radiotherapy and nephrectomy. These TCRs come from a man in his sixties with renal cell carcinoma.

V and J are TRBV7-9 and TRBJ2-1; 10 bases are shared with TRBD2. Germline loops: CDR1 SEHNR, CDR2 FQNEAQ (reference sequence). Losses at the gene ends were 4 bases for V and 8 bases for J; bases not matched to a gene: 8. The CDR3 consists of 15 residues. CDR3: CASSYLAGGGDEQFF. CDR3 DNA sequence: TGTGCCAGCAGCTATTTAGCGGGAGGTGGCGATGAGCAGTTCTTC.

This chain links TRBV7-6 with TRBJ2-1, with D hard to call. The germline V gene encodes CDR1 SGHVS and CDR2 FNYEAQ. The CDR3 has 14 amino acids. Trimming shortened V by 3 bases and J by 6 bases, and 12 bases separated the two germline ends. The CDR3 spells CASSFLSIGNEQFF. CDR3 bases: TGTGCCAGCAGCTTCCTTAGTATAGGCAATGAGCAGTTCTTC.

The chain carries TRBV5-6 and TRBJ1-1, with D unresolved. V was trimmed by 1 base and J by 5 bases, leaving 15 bases between them. Germline lookup yields CDR1 SGHDT and CDR2 YYEEEE. The CDR3 spans 15 residues. The chain's CDR3 is CASSLLGSGRTEAFF. Written as DNA, the CDR3 is TGTGCCAGCAGCTTGTTGGGTAGTGGGAGGACTGAAGCTTTCTTT.

The chain joins TRBV19 to TRBJ1-4, with 8 nucleotides matching TRBD1. The CDR3 is made up of 15 amino acids. In germline, CDR1 is LNHDA, CDR2 SQIVND (reference sequence). The J segment lost 4 bases and the V segment lost 4 bases, leaving 5 bases of the junction unmatched. The CDR3 nucleotides read TGTGCCAGTAGTACGGGGACAGGAGGTAATGAAAAACTGTTTTTT. It is translated as CASSTGTGGNEKLFF. Full variable domain (outside the CDR3, taken from reference TRBV19 and TRBJ1-4): DGGITQSPKYLFRKEGQNVTLSCEQNLNHDAMYWYRQDPGQGLRLIYYSQIVNDFQKGDIAEGYSVSREKKESFPLTVTSAQKNPTAFYLCASSTGTGGNEKLFFGSGTQLSVL.

The chain joins TRBV2 to TRBJ1-1; 7 bases fit TRBD1. J was trimmed by 0 bases and V by 7 bases; bases with no gene match: 11. CDR1 SNHLY and CDR2 FYNNEI come from the germline V gene. The CDR3 has 16 amino acids. CDR3 protein: CASTGAGGTMNTEAFF. The CDR3 nucleotides read TGTGCCAGCACTGGGGCAGGGGGGACTATGAACACTGAAGCTTTCTTT.

CDR3 in DNA: TGTGCCAGCAGGGAGGCCCGCAATTCTAATAGCAATCAGCCCCAGCATTTT. Translating gives CASREARNSNSNQPQHF. V usage is TRBV9 and J usage is TRBJ1-5; D is unclear. The CDR3 consists of 17 residues. V shed 5 bases and J shed 0 bases, with 18 bases lying between them. CDR1 and CDR2 (germline): SGDLS, YYNGEE.

The rearrangement links TRBV19 to TRBJ1-1; 10 nucleotides line up with TRBD1. V shed 8 bases, J shed 1 base, and the junction held 7 bases outside the gene matches. Germline assignment: CDR1 LNHDA and CDR2 SQIVND (reference sequence). The CDR3 runs to 15 residues. Written as DNA, the CDR3 is TGTGCCAGTTACGACAGGGGGCAGGGGAACACTGAAGCTTTCTTT. Encoded protein: CASYDRGQGNTEAFF.

The gene calls are TRBV30 and TRBJ1-4; 7 bases agree with TRBD1. The V gene's germline CDR1 is GTSNPN and CDR2 SVGIG (reference sequence). V trimming: 4 bases; J trimming: 16 bases; junction bases outside the gene matches: 9. There are 11 residues in the CDR3. CDR3 sequence reads: CAWKTGTVRFF. CDR3 coding DNA: TGTGCCTGGAAGACCGGGACAGTAAGGTTTTTT.

The chain links TRBV4-3 to TRBJ2-1; 8 bases are a match to TRBD2. Per the germline V gene, CDR1 is LGHNA and CDR2 is YSLEER. There are 17 residues in the CDR3. Unmatched junction bases numbered 11, after V lost 0 bases and J lost 7 bases. The CDR3 loop is CASSQDGTGGPENEQFF. Written as DNA, the CDR3 is TGCGCCAGCAGCCAAGATGGGACGGGAGGGCCCGAGAATGAGCAGTTCTTC.

V is TRBV2 and J is TRBJ1-3; D uncertain. V was shortened by 4 bases and J by 2 bases, with 18 bases between the two germline ends. This CDR3 region has 17 residues. CDR1 and CDR2 from the germline V gene are SNHLY and FYNNEI. The CDR3 bases are TGTGCCAGCAGTGCCTTTCTTAGACCGGGAGCTGGAAACACCATATATTTT. It is translated as CASSAFLRPGAGNTIYF.